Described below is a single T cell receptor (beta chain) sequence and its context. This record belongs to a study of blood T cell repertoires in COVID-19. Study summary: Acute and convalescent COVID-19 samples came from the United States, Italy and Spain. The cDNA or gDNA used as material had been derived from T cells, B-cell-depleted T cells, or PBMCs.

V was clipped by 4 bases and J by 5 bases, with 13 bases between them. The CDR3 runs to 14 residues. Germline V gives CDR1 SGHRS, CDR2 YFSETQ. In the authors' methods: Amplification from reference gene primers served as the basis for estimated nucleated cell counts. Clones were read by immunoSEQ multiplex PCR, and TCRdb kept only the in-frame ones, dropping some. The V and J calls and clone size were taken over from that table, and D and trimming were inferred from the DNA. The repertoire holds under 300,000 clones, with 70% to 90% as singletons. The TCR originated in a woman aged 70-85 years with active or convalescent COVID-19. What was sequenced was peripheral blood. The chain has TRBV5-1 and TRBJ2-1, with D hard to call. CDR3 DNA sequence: TGCGCCAGCAGCCGCGACGGGTCCAACAATGAGCAGTTCTTC. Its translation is CASSRDGSNNEQFF.